The 31 T cell receptor beta chains below come from one sample, sequenced in a study of cytomegalovirus exposure and HLA in healthy donors. The primer mix had 60 Vbeta and 13 Jbeta primers. Method: immunoSEQ multiplex PCR; TCRdb's copy keeps in-frame clones and lacks some. The data contain about 150,000 clones, 80% of them seen just once; the ten biggest clones take up roughly 13%. Sequenced sample: PBMCs. All receptors come from a young man in good health and CMV-seropositive.

The chain has TRBV28 and TRBJ2-1, with D perhaps matching TRBD1 (6 bases). The germline V gene encodes CDR1 MDHEN and CDR2 SYDVKM. The CDR3 loop spans 13 amino acids. V shed 6 bases and J shed 8 bases, with 14 bases lying between them. CDR3 in DNA: TGTGCCAGCAGAGAAGGACAGCTCTATGAGCAGTTCTTC. Translated, it gives CASREGQLYEQFF.

The rearrangement uses TRBV28 and TRBJ2-2, with TRBD2 matching 7 bases. J was trimmed by 6 bases and V by 6 bases; bases with no gene match: 7. Germline assignment: CDR1 MDHEN and CDR2 SYDVKM. This CDR3 has 14 residues. CDR3 nucleotide sequence: TGTGCCAGCAGCCCCGGGGGGTACGCCGGGGAGCTGTTTTTT. It specifies CASSPGGYAGELFF.

This chain connects TRBV2 to TRBJ2-1; the match to TRBD2 covers 7 bases. This CDR3 is built from 19 residues. V lost 3 bases, J lost 8 bases, and 22 bases stayed unmatched. The germline V gene has CDR1 SNHLY and CDR2 FYNNEI. The CDR3 sequence is CASSESVSSGSQEDDEQFF. CDR3 sequence (DNA): TGTGCCAGCAGTGAGTCAGTGTCTAGCGGATCGCAAGAGGATGATGAGCAGTTCTTC.

This chain links TRBV5-3 with TRBJ1-2; no reliable D call. TRBV5-3 is marked as an open reading frame, function uncertain. The ends were cut back, 10 bases at V and 4 bases at J, with 14 bases in the middle. This CDR3 spans 12 amino acids. Here the CDR3 reads CAPPWALYGYTF. CDR3 sequence (DNA): TGTGCCCCCCCCTGGGCCCTCTATGGCTACACCTTC.

V and J are TRBV2 and TRBJ2-1; 8 bases map to TRBD2. V gave up 4 bases and J gave up 7 bases; unmatched junction bases: 12. Germline V gene lookup returns CDR1 SNHLY and CDR2 FYNNEI. The CDR3 covers 16 residues. CDR3 sequence (DNA): TGTGCCAGCAGTGGGCCCGGGACTAGTCGACGGAATGAGCAGTTCTTC. Protein sequence: CASSGPGTSRRNEQFF.

The chain joins TRBV7-3 to TRBJ2-1; no clear D. Per the germline V gene, CDR1 is SGHTA and CDR2 is FQGTGA. The CDR3 has 15 amino acids. The V end lost 2 bases, the J end lost 2 bases, and 10 bases lay between the germline ends. The CDR3 DNA is TGTGCCAGCAGCTTAGGAGCTGGAGCCTACAATGAGCAGTTCTTC. This sequence encodes CASSLGAGAYNEQFF.

J is TRBJ2-7 and V is TRBV5-1; possibly TRBD2 for D (5 bases). The V gene's germline CDR1 is SGHRS and CDR2 YFSETQ. The CDR3 spans 14 residues. Trimming took 2 bases from V and 6 from J, leaving 15 bases between them. CDR3 in DNA: TGCGCCAGCAGCTTTGTAGGGAGTGAGGGCGAGCAGTACTTC. It translates to CASSFVGSEGEQYF.

On this clone itself: Other DNA sequences in the same sample also yield this CDR3. The V call is TRBV27, the J call TRBJ2-7; 9 bases map to TRBD1. Germline-derived CDR1 and CDR2 are MNHEY and SMNVEV (reference sequence). The V gene end was trimmed by 6 bases and the J gene end by 3 bases; junction bases not matched to a gene: 6. The CDR3 runs to 14 residues. DNA of the CDR3: TGTGCCAGCAGCCGGACAGGGGCAAGCTACGAGCAGTACTTC. It encodes CASSRTGASYEQYF.

This chain connects TRBV28 to TRBJ2-7; 9 bases map to TRBD1. Germline lookup yields CDR1 MDHEN and CDR2 SYDVKM. CDR3 length: 14 residues. V trimming: 2 bases; J trimming: 1 base; junction bases outside the gene matches: 0. CDR3 bases: TGTGCCAGCAGTTTAGGGACAGGGTCCTACGAGCAGTACTTC. Its translation: CASSLGTGSYEQYF. The full variable domain, its missing parts supplied by reference TRBV28 and TRBJ2-7, is DVKVTQSSRYLVKRTGEKVFLECVQDMDHENMFWYRQDPGLGLRLIYFSYDVKMKEKGDIPEGYSVSREKKERFSLILESASTNQTSMYLCASSLGTGSYEQYFGPGTRLTVT.

This chain connects TRBV9 to TRBJ2-1, with 8 bases lining up with TRBD2. The CDR3 length is 14 residues. Germline lookup yields CDR1 SGDLS and CDR2 YYNGEE. V shed 7 bases, J shed 3 bases, and the junction held 6 bases outside the gene matches. CDR3 coding DNA: TGTGCCAGCGGCACTAGCGGAAACTACAATGAGCAGTTCTTC. This sequence encodes CASGTSGNYNEQFF.

This clone was seen once. The CDR3 loop reads CATSRDTVGLAGNEQYF. The CDR3 DNA sequence: TGTGCCACCAGCAGAGATACGGTAGGACTAGCGGGAAACGAGCAGTACTTC. This chain connects TRBV15 to TRBJ2-7; 12 positions match TRBD2. This CDR3 contains 17 residues. The V and J ends lost 0 bases and 5 bases, in that order; junction bases with no gene match: 8. In germline, CDR1 is LNHNV, CDR2 YYDKDF (reference sequence).

This clone showed up just once. V and J are TRBV7-8 and TRBJ1-1; the match to TRBD1 covers 9 bases. The CDR3 length is 19 residues. Trimming took 1 base from V and 4 from J; bases not matched to a gene: 16. Germline V CDR1 and CDR2: SGHVS, FQNEAQ. The CDR3 bases are TGTGCCAGCAGCTTAGGGGTCGGGACAGGGTTCTATTCGACCACTGAAGCTTTCTTT. The encoded protein is CASSLGVGTGFYSTTEAFF.

J is TRBJ1-2 and V is TRBV5-4, with TRBD1 matching 7 bases. V shed 3 bases and J 4 bases; nucleotides not matched to a gene: 9. This CDR3 region has 15 residues. Germline CDR1 SGHNT, CDR2 YYREEE (reference sequence). CDR3 coding DNA: TGTGCCAGCAGCTGGAACGACAGGGTCGGCTATGGCTACACCTTC. As protein: CASSWNDRVGYGYTF.

V and J are TRBV10-2 and TRBJ2-4; D remains unclear. Trimming removed 8 bases from V and 3 bases from J, with 20 bases in between. CDR1 WSHSY and CDR2 SAAADI come from the germline V gene. This CDR3 contains 16 residues. The CDR3: CASERRLDGGKNIQYF. The CDR3 DNA reads as TGCGCCAGCGAGCGACGCTTGGATGGTGGCAAAAACATTCAGTACTTC.

The V and J genes are TRBV7-2 and TRBJ2-7; TRBD1 aligns across 8 bases. With 1 base clipped from V and 3 bases from J, the junction kept 8 bases outside the gene matches. The length of the CDR3 is 16 residues. CDR1 and CDR2 (germline): SGHTA, FQGNSA. CDR3 nucleotide sequence: TGTGCCAGCAGCTTAGTGGGGACAGGAACCGGCTACGAGCAGTACTTC. Its translation: CASSLVGTGTGYEQYF.

This clone was picked up a small number of times. The chain couples TRBV7-9 to TRBJ2-5; the match to TRBD1 covers 8 bases. The CDR3 sequence is 14 residues long. Germline trimming cut 4 bases from V and 5 bases from J; bases unmatched to any gene: 6. The germline V gene has CDR1 SEHNR and CDR2 FQNEAQ (reference sequence). CDR3 coding DNA: TGTGCCAGCAGCTCAGGACAGGGACGGGAGACCCAGTACTTC. Translated, it gives CASSSGQGRETQYF.

This chain uses TRBV10-3 with TRBJ2-1; TRBD1 matches 11 bases. Looked up from germline, CDR1 is ENHRY and CDR2 is SYGVKD. The V and J ends lost 6 bases and 0 bases, in that order; junction bases with no gene match: 10. This CDR3 is built from 18 residues. The CDR3 DNA sequence: TGTGCCATCAGCCACAGAACCGGGACAGGGGGCTCCTACAATGAGCAGTTCTTC. Its protein product is CAISHRTGTGGSYNEQFF.

This clone showed up just a few times. V and J are TRBV5-4 and TRBJ2-1, with 7 bases fitting TRBD2. The J segment lost 4 bases and the V segment lost 1 base, leaving 2 bases of the junction unmatched. The CDR3 contains 14 residues. Germline assignment: CDR1 SGHNT and CDR2 YYREEE (reference sequence). CDR3 sequence reads: CASSLPGGYNEQFF. The CDR3 DNA sequence: TGTGCCAGCAGCTTGCCGGGAGGTTACAATGAGCAGTTCTTC.

Only one count was recorded for this clone. This chain links TRBV6-5 with TRBJ2-2, with D possibly being TRBD1 (5 bases). Per the germline V gene, CDR1 is MNHEY and CDR2 is SVGAGI. The CDR3 spans 14 residues. Trimming took off 4 bases at V and 6 bases at J, with 12 bases between the two ends. Here the CDR3 DNA reads TGTGCCAGCAGTTCGAGTCAGGGTTCCGGGGAGCTGTTTTTT. Encoded protein: CASSSSQGSGELFF.

The chain combines TRBV27 with TRBJ2-5; tentative D call: TRBD2 (6 bases). CDR3 length: 14 residues. Trimming stripped 4 bases from V and 4 bases from J, with 13 bases between. CDR1 is MNHEY, CDR2 SMNVEV, per germline (reference sequence). The CDR3 DNA reads TGTGCCAGCAGTTCGGACTATTTACCAGAGACCCAGTACTTC. It yields the protein CASSSDYLPETQYF.

The rearrangement joins TRBV25-1 to TRBJ2-3; 7 bases match TRBD1. V dropped 4 bases and J dropped 4; count of bases not matched to a gene: 5. Germline CDR1 reads MGHDK; CDR2 reads SYGVNS. This CDR3 has 14 amino acids. CDR3 nucleotides: TGTGCCAGCAGTGCACGACAGGGCCCAGATACGCAGTATTTT. Its translation is CASSARQGPDTQYF.

V gene TRBV15 combines with J gene TRBJ2-7, with D possibly TRBD2 on 5 matching bases. CDR3 size: 15 residues. V gave up 3 bases and J gave up 0 bases, with 12 bases separating them. From germline, CDR1 is LNHNV and CDR2 YYDKDF (reference sequence). DNA of the CDR3: TGTGCCACCAGCAGGGGCGGGCGGAACTCCTACGAGCAGTACTTC. This sequence encodes CATSRGGRNSYEQYF. Complete variable domain (other parts from reference TRBV15 and TRBJ2-7): DAMVIQNPRYQVTQFGKPVTLSCSQTLNHNVMYWYQQKSSQAPKLLFHYYDKDFNNEADTPDNFQSRRPNTSFCFLDIRSPGLGDTAMYLCATSRGGRNSYEQYFGPGTRLTVT.

The chain carries TRBV5-1 and TRBJ2-3, with D tentatively TRBD1 (7 bases). V was clipped by 0 bases and J by 3 bases, with 14 bases between them. CDR1 SGHRS and CDR2 YFSETQ come from the germline V gene. This CDR3 is 16 amino acids long. The DNA for the CDR3 is TGCGCCAGCAGCTTGGAACCAGGGGGGCGGACAGATACGCAGTATTTT. Protein product: CASSLEPGGRTDTQYF.

The chain uses TRBV2 and TRBJ2-6, with D unclear. V shed 6 bases and J shed 1 base, with 13 bases lying between them. CDR1 is SNHLY and CDR2 is FYNNEI in the germline V gene. The CDR3 spans 16 residues. This CDR3 is CASRYAGPSGANVLTF. The CDR3, as DNA: TGTGCCAGCAGGTATGCTGGGCCATCTGGGGCCAACGTCCTGACTTTC.

V is TRBV29-1 and J is TRBJ2-7, with 8 bases identical to TRBD1. The CDR3 is 14 residues long. Germline CDR1 SQVTM, CDR2 ANQGSEA. Losses at the gene ends were 0 bases for V and 0 bases for J; bases not matched to a gene: 1. For the CDR3, the DNA is TGCAGCGTTGAAGACGGGACAGGCTCCTACGAGCAGTACTTC. Its translation is CSVEDGTGSYEQYF.

In this sample, this clone turned up a few times. This chain connects TRBV19 to TRBJ1-5, with 8 positions matching TRBD1. This CDR3 spans 15 amino acids. Germline V lookup: CDR1 LNHDA, CDR2 SQIVND (reference sequence). V was pared by 1 base and J by 10 bases, with 9 bases of the junction left unmatched. This CDR3 reads CASSIGDRSSDPQHF. The DNA for the CDR3 is TGTGCCAGTAGTATAGGGGACAGGTCCAGCGACCCCCAGCATTTT. Using reference TRBV19 and TRBJ1-5 for the parts outside the CDR3, the full variable domain is DGGITQSPKYLFRKEGQNVTLSCEQNLNHDAMYWYRQDPGQGLRLIYYSQIVNDFQKGDIAEGYSVSREKKESFPLTVTSAQKNPTAFYLCASSIGDRSSDPQHFGDGTRLSIL.

The chain recombines TRBV5-1 with TRBJ2-3; possibly TRBD1 for D (6 bases). This CDR3 contains 14 residues. Per germline, CDR1 SGHRS and CDR2 YFSETQ. V was cut by 4 bases and J by 8 bases, with 17 bases left in between. Written as DNA, the CDR3 is TGCGCCAGCAGCCCGACAGGAGACGTCGCTACGCAGTATTTT. This sequence encodes CASSPTGDVATQYF.

This chain connects TRBV2 to TRBJ2-7; D possibly corresponds to TRBD1 (5 bases). The CDR3 loop spans 14 amino acids. In germline, CDR1 is SNHLY, CDR2 FYNNEI. Between the trimmed V and J ends, which lost 3 bases and 0 bases, there was a span of 9 bases. In DNA, the CDR3 is TGTGCCAGCAGTGACAGGGCCACCTCCTACGAGCAGTACTTC. Translating gives CASSDRATSYEQYF.

Only one count was recorded for this clone. The chain links TRBV27 to TRBJ2-3; tentatively, D is TRBD2 (5 bases). Germline V gene lookup returns CDR1 MNHEY and CDR2 SMNVEV (reference sequence). CDR3 length equals 15 residues. The V gene lost 4 bases and the J gene lost 2 bases, with 13 bases spanning the gap. The CDR3 region has the DNA TGTGCCAGCAGTTACAGCGGAACCTACACAGATACGCAGTATTTT. Protein product: CASSYSGTYTDTQYF.

The chain is built from TRBV27 and TRBJ2-7, with D maybe TRBD2 (6 bases). The CDR3 sequence is 12 residues long. Looked up from germline, CDR1 is MNHEY and CDR2 is SMNVEV (reference sequence). V lost 6 bases to trimming and J lost 6 bases, with 12 bases between them. The CDR3 protein is CASRIDGSEQYF. CDR3 DNA sequence: TGTGCCAGCAGGATCGACGGGAGCGAGCAGTACTTC.

The chain couples TRBV7-3 to TRBJ2-3; 9 bases match TRBD2. The CDR3 spans 17 residues. V was pared by 5 bases and J by 2 bases, with 11 bases of the junction left unmatched. Per germline, CDR1 SGHTA and CDR2 FQGTGA. This CDR3 is CASSPGAGGGFTDTQYF. CDR3 sequence (DNA): TGTGCCAGCAGCCCCGGAGCGGGGGGAGGGTTCACAGATACGCAGTATTTT.